The 16 T cell receptor beta chains below all came from one sample that was sequenced in a study of cytomegalovirus exposure and HLA in healthy donors (dated by TCRdb to between 2016 and 2019). Libraries were prepared through the immunoSEQ multiplex PCR assay. A mixture of 60 forward primers for TCR Vbeta segments and 13 reverse primers for TCR Jbeta segments was used in the multiplex PCR. Imported from immuneACCESS, the table was reduced by TCRdb to in-frame sequences with V and J called. These copies leave out some clones; in studies compared against another copy, an unresolved V gene accounts for under half, and the cause of the remainder is not known. The sample table lists tens of thousands of clones, roughly 76% of them with a count of one. Clones ranked in the top ten supply about 8% of the sample. Sequencing used PBMCs. These TCRs come from a woman in her 30s in good health and CMV-seropositive.

The rearrangement uses TRBV30 and TRBJ2-1; 7 nucleotides agree with TRBD2. The CDR3 consists of 16 residues. The J segment lost 4 bases and the V segment lost 1 base, leaving 10 bases of the junction unmatched. The V gene's germline CDR1 is GTSNPN and CDR2 SVGIG (reference sequence). In nucleotides, the CDR3 is TGTGCCTGGAGTGGCGGAGGAGCGGGAACTTACAATGAGCAGTTCTTC. This encodes CAWSGGGAGTYNEQFF.

In this sample, this clone turned up a few times. The rearrangement links TRBV2 to TRBJ2-7; the D gene is possibly TRBD1 (5 bases). Germline CDR1 is SNHLY and CDR2 is FYNNEI. The CDR3 loop spans 13 amino acids. Trimming removed 5 bases from V and 6 bases from J, with 14 bases in between. CDR3 sequence reads: CASSPQGSGEQYF. CDR3 sequence (DNA): TGTGCCAGCAGTCCCCAGGGTTCCGGCGAGCAGTACTTC.

The CDR3 DNA is TGTGCCTGGAGTCAGGACAGGGGCTACACCTTC. Amino acid sequence: CAWSQDRGYTF. The chain couples TRBV30 to TRBJ1-2; 7 positions match TRBD1. Trimming cost V 2 bases and J 8 bases; bases outside gene matches: 2. CDR3 length equals 11 residues. Germline V gene data show CDR1 as GTSNPN and CDR2 as SVGIG (reference sequence).

J is TRBJ1-2 and V is TRBV11-2, with 8 bases aligning to TRBD1. The CDR3 consists of 17 residues. V was pared by 4 bases and J by 2 bases, with 12 bases of the junction left unmatched. CDR1 is SGHAT, CDR2 FQNNGV, per germline. The chain's CDR3 is CASSSTTNDRGNYGYTF. The CDR3 region has the DNA TGTGCCAGCAGCTCCACTACCAATGACAGGGGAAACTATGGCTACACCTTC. The entire variable domain, with the rest obtained from reference TRBV11-2 and TRBJ1-2, is as follows: EAGVAQSPRYKIIEKRQSVAFWCNPISGHATLYWYQQILGQGPKLLIQFQNNGVVDDSQLPKDRFSAERLKGVDSTLKIQPAKLEDSAVYLCASSSTTNDRGNYGYTFGSGTRLTVV.

The rearrangement uses TRBV11-2 and TRBJ1-1, with 7 nucleotides matching TRBD1. V shed 5 bases, J shed 9 bases, and the junction held 15 bases outside the gene matches. In germline, CDR1 is SGHAT, CDR2 FQNNGV. CDR3 length: 15 amino acids. CDR3 nucleotide sequence: TGTGCCAGCAGCCTGGGACAGACCTCGGCGCAGAAAGCTTTCTTT. Encoded protein: CASSLGQTSAQKAFF.

This clone has more than one count but fewer than ten. The chain recombines TRBV30 with TRBJ2-1; TRBD2 aligns across 7 bases. V lost 0 bases and J lost 9; bases outside the gene matches: 11. This CDR3 contains 15 residues. The germline V gene has CDR1 GTSNPN and CDR2 SVGIG (reference sequence). CDR3 sequence (DNA): TGTGCCTGGAGTGTACTGAGATTTTCGGGGGGTGAGCAGTTCTTC. Its translation: CAWSVLRFSGGEQFF.

The genes are TRBV6-1 and TRBJ1-1; D uncertain. The CDR3 runs to 13 residues. Germline V gene sequence: CDR1 MNHNS, CDR2 SASEGT. V gave up 9 bases and J gave up 3 bases, with 14 bases separating them. Here the CDR3 DNA reads TGTGCCAGTACGACAAGGATGGACACTGAAGCTTTCTTT. Protein product: CASTTRMDTEAFF.

The V call is TRBV19, the J call TRBJ2-7, with D tentatively TRBD1 (5 bases). Germline V gene sequence: CDR1 LNHDA, CDR2 SQIVND (reference sequence). This CDR3 region has 16 residues. Deletions cut 2 bases from V and 3 bases from J, with 17 bases between. The CDR3 sequence: CASSIWAGTDSYEQYF. The CDR3 DNA follows: TGTGCCAGTAGTATATGGGCAGGAACCGACAGCTACGAGCAGTACTTC.

V and J are TRBV28 and TRBJ2-7; 8 bases are a match to TRBD1. Germline trimming cut 7 bases from V and 0 bases from J; bases unmatched to any gene: 17. From germline, CDR1 is MDHEN and CDR2 SYDVKM. This CDR3 is built from 18 residues. The CDR3 region has the DNA TGTGCCAGCAAAAAAGGGGACAGGCTCCAACCAAGCTCCTACGAGCAGTACTTC. Translated, it gives CASKKGDRLQPSSYEQYF.

The chain employs TRBV28 and TRBJ1-6; 10 bases match TRBD1. In germline, CDR1 is MDHEN, CDR2 SYDVKM. This CDR3 contains 13 residues. The trim removed 6 bases at V and 9 bases at J, leaving 2 bases unmatched. The CDR3 coding sequence is TGTGCCAGCAGACGGGACAGGGGTTCACCCCTCCACTTT. Protein product: CASRRDRGSPLHF. The complete variable domain, with remaining parts taken from reference TRBV28 and TRBJ1-6, reads DVKVTQSSRYLVKRTGEKVFLECVQDMDHENMFWYRQDPGLGLRLIYFSYDVKMKEKGDIPEGYSVSREKKERFSLILESASTNQTSMYLCASRRDRGSPLHFGNGTRLTVT.

This clone showed up just a few times. This chain joins TRBV12-5 and TRBJ2-1, with 9 bases matching TRBD2. Germline values: CDR1 LGHNT, CDR2 FRNRAP. V was clipped by 6 bases and J by 9 bases; unmatched bases: 3. CDR3 length: 12 amino acids. The CDR3 nucleotides read TGTGCTAGTGGGGGACTAGCTGGTGAGCAGTTCTTC. Amino acid sequence: CASGGLAGEQFF.

The chain links TRBV9 to TRBJ2-5; tentatively, D is TRBD2 (5 bases). Germline V gives CDR1 SGDLS, CDR2 YYNGEE. This CDR3 is built from 13 residues. Between the trimmed V and J ends, which lost 0 bases and 7 bases, there was a span of 10 bases. The CDR3 is CASSVVDAGTQYF. The DNA for the CDR3 is TGTGCCAGCAGCGTAGTCGACGCGGGGACCCAGTACTTC.

The chain employs TRBV19 and TRBJ2-3, with D unclear. The CDR3 spans 14 residues. V lost 4 bases and J 4 bases, leaving 12 bases between the germline ends. CDR1 and CDR2 from the germline V gene are LNHDA and SQIVND (reference sequence). CDR3 sequence (DNA): TGTGCCAGTAGTACGCACCCTAGTGCAGATACGCAGTATTTT. The encoded protein is CASSTHPSADTQYF. The whole variable domain, remainder taken from reference TRBV19 and TRBJ2-3, is DGGITQSPKYLFRKEGQNVTLSCEQNLNHDAMYWYRQDPGQGLRLIYYSQIVNDFQKGDIAEGYSVSREKKESFPLTVTSAQKNPTAFYLCASSTHPSADTQYFGPGTRLTVL.

This clone came up once. This sequence joins TRBV15 and TRBJ2-3; tentatively, D is TRBD2 (6 bases). Germline V gene data show CDR1 as LNHNV and CDR2 as YYDKDF (reference sequence). V was trimmed by 4 bases and J by 5 bases, leaving 13 bases between them. The CDR3 is made up of 14 amino acids. The CDR3 reads CATSIRLGVDTQYF. CDR3 coding DNA: TGTGCCACCAGCATAAGACTAGGAGTAGATACGCAGTATTTT.

The chain combines TRBV4-2 with TRBJ2-3; D is possibly TRBD1 (6 bases). The CDR3 has 16 residues. Germline values: CDR1 LGHNA, CDR2 YNFKEQ. V was cut by 0 bases and J by 6 bases, with 16 bases left in between. CDR3: CASSQELAGVWDTQYF. CDR3 DNA: TGTGCCAGCAGCCAAGAATTGGCAGGGGTTTGGGATACGCAGTATTTT.

This clone was seen more than once but under ten times. This chain joins TRBV5-1 and TRBJ1-2, with no clear D. Per the germline V gene, CDR1 is SGHRS and CDR2 is YFSETQ. This CDR3 has 13 amino acids. The ends were cut back, 4 bases at V and 4 bases at J, with 11 bases in the middle. The CDR3 sequence: CASSLGSSYGYTF. The CDR3 DNA is TGCGCCAGCAGCCTGGGATCGAGCTATGGCTACACCTTC.